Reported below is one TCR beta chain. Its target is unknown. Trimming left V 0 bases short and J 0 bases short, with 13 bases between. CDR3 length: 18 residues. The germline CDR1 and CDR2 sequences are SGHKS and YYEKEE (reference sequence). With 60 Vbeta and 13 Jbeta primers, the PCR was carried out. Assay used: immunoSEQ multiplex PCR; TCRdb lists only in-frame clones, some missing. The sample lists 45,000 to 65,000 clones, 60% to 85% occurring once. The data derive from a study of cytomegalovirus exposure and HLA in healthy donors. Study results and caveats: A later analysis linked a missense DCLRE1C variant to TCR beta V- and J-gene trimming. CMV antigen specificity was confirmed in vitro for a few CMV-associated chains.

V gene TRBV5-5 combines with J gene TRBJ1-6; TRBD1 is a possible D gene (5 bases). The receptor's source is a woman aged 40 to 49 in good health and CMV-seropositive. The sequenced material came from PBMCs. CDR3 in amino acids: CASSLAWTPSSYNSPLHF. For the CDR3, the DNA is TGTGCCAGCAGCTTGGCCTGGACACCGAGCTCCTATAATTCACCCCTCCACTTT.